The 29 T cell receptor beta chains below come from one sample, sequenced in a study of blood T cell repertoires in COVID-19 (dated by TCRdb to 2018 to 2021). Preparation of the library involved the immunoSEQ multiplex PCR assay. TCRdb took over this immuneACCESS table, retaining in-frame rearrangements with V and J assigned. Such tables are incomplete; in checked studies, under half of the missing clones stem from an unresolved V gene, and the remainder is unexplained. The sample table contains 250,000 to 350,000 clones; only one count was recorded for around 86% of them. The ten largest clones capture roughly 0.92% of the sample. Sequencing used peripheral blood. The origin of the receptors is a woman aged 35 to 49 who had recovered from COVID-19.

The chain has TRBV9 and TRBJ2-3, with 9 bases aligning to TRBD1. Germline V gene lookup returns CDR1 SGDLS and CDR2 YYNGEE. V lost 0 bases to trimming and J lost 2 bases; unmatched junction nucleotides: 4. This CDR3 comprises 16 residues. This CDR3 is CASSVEGTGPTDTQYF. CDR3 nucleotides: TGTGCCAGCAGCGTAGAAGGGACAGGGCCCACAGATACGCAGTATTTT.

The chain combines TRBV19 with TRBJ2-3, with 10 bases aligning to TRBD2. The CDR3 has 18 residues. Germline loops: CDR1 LNHDA, CDR2 SQIVND (reference sequence). V shed 4 bases and J 4 bases; nucleotides not matched to a gene: 14. The CDR3 bases are TGTGCCAGTAGTACCCATGCGGGGCTAGCGGGAGCCCCAGATACGCAGTATTTT. This translates into CASSTHAGLAGAPDTQYF.

V and J are TRBV5-4 and TRBJ2-5; D gene unclear. The CDR3 totals 13 residues. Between the trimmed V and J ends, which lost 2 bases and 2 bases, there was a span of 7 bases. In germline, CDR1 is SGHNT, CDR2 YYREEE (reference sequence). The DNA for the CDR3 is TGTGCCAGCAGCTTAACAGTTCAAGAGACCCAGTACTTC. This gives the protein CASSLTVQETQYF.

The chain joins TRBV28 to TRBJ2-7, with TRBD1 matching 9 bases. The germline V gene has CDR1 MDHEN and CDR2 SYDVKM. V lost 4 bases and J lost 0; bases outside the gene matches: 4. This CDR3 is built from 15 residues. The CDR3 region is CASSSPTGGSYEQYF. DNA of the CDR3: TGTGCCAGCAGTTCCCCGACAGGGGGCTCCTACGAGCAGTACTTC.

The V call is TRBV9, the J call TRBJ2-1; D unclear. Germline values: CDR1 SGDLS, CDR2 YYNGEE. V was pared by 0 bases and J by 7 bases, with 8 bases between. The CDR3 runs to 13 residues. The CDR3 is CASSVGPPNEQFF. The CDR3 nucleotides are TGTGCCAGCAGCGTAGGGCCCCCTAATGAGCAGTTCTTC.

This clone was seen more than once but under ten times. The rearrangement joins TRBV30 to TRBJ2-7, with 14 nucleotides matching TRBD2. The germline CDR1 and CDR2 sequences are GTSNPN and SVGIG (reference sequence). The CDR3 is 17 residues long. The V gene end was trimmed by 3 bases and the J gene end by 3 bases; junction bases not matched to a gene: 10. The CDR3 reads CAWRAQSGTSGSYEQYF. CDR3 DNA sequence: TGTGCCTGGAGAGCCCAATCCGGGACTAGCGGGAGCTACGAGCAGTACTTC.

V gene TRBV12-3 or TRBV12-4 combines with J gene TRBJ1-1, with TRBD1 identical over 8 bases. V was pared by 5 bases and J by 10 bases, with 6 bases of the junction left unmatched. The CDR3 covers 12 residues. The CDR3 protein is CASSRRGQGAFF. The DNA for the CDR3 is TGTGCCAGCAGTCGCAGGGGGCAAGGAGCTTTCTTT.

The rearrangement joins TRBV2 to TRBJ2-1; a possible D gene is TRBD2 (5 bases). The CDR3 runs to 14 residues. Germline V gives CDR1 SNHLY, CDR2 FYNNEI. Deletions cut 6 bases from V and 8 bases from J, with 17 bases between. The CDR3 spells CASRGASLVHEQFF. The CDR3 DNA sequence: TGTGCCAGCAGAGGAGCTAGCCTGGTCCATGAGCAGTTCTTC.

The V and J genes are TRBV5-8 and TRBJ2-1, with TRBD1 matching over 10 bases. The ends lost 4 bases at V and 4 bases at J; junction bases unmatched: 5. The CDR3 spans 15 residues. CDR1 and CDR2 from the germline V gene are SGHTS and YDEGEE. The CDR3, as DNA: TGTGCCAGCAGCAGGGACAGGGGTCTTTACAATGAGCAGTTCTTC. Translating gives CASSRDRGLYNEQFF.

This rearrangement joins TRBV2 to TRBJ2-2; a possible D gene is TRBD2 (6 bases). V was trimmed by 0 bases and J by 4 bases, leaving 9 bases between them. Germline-derived CDR1 and CDR2 are SNHLY and FYNNEI. The CDR3 is 15 amino acids. In nucleotides, the CDR3 is TGTGCCAGCAGTGAAGCCGGGAGCTCCACCGGGGAGCTGTTTTTT. Translation gives CASSEAGSSTGELFF. The complete variable domain, with remaining parts taken from reference TRBV2 and TRBJ2-2, reads EPEVTQTPSHQVTQMGQEVILRCVPISNHLYFYWYRQILGQKVEFLVSFYNNEISEKSEIFDDQFSVERPDGSNFTLKIRSTKLEDSAMYFCASSEAGSSTGELFFGEGSRLTVL.

The chain has TRBV5-1 and TRBJ1-2; D call uncertain. Germline CDR1 SGHRS, CDR2 YFSETQ. The length of the CDR3 is 14 residues. The ends were cut back, 0 bases at V and 0 bases at J, with 6 bases in the middle. CDR3 amino acids: CASSLELANYGYTF. CDR3 in DNA: TGCGCCAGCAGCTTGGAGTTAGCTAACTATGGCTACACCTTC.

This clone was observed a single time. The J gene is TRBJ2-1, the V gene TRBV28, with 10 bases identical to TRBD2. With 8 bases clipped from V and 8 bases from J, the junction kept 12 bases outside the gene matches. CDR1 and CDR2 (germline): MDHEN, SYDVKM. This CDR3 has 15 amino acids. This chain's CDR3 is CASGPGAGGIDEQFF. In nucleotides, the CDR3 is TGTGCCAGCGGACCGGGAGCGGGAGGGATTGATGAGCAGTTCTTC.

The chain joins TRBV7-3 to TRBJ2-6, with unresolved D. Germline V gene lookup returns CDR1 SGHTA and CDR2 FQGTGA. This CDR3 has 17 residues. Trimming cost V 2 bases and J 0 bases, with 11 bases left between them. The CDR3: CASSLLPVSSGANVLTF. The DNA of the CDR3 is TGTGCCAGCAGCTTACTCCCGGTGAGCTCTGGGGCCAACGTCCTGACTTTC.

This clone was seen once. Other nucleotide sequences in the sample specify the same CDR3. V is TRBV10-3 and J is TRBJ1-2; D possibly corresponds to TRBD1 (5 bases). Germline CDR1 is ENHRY and CDR2 is SYGVKD. CDR3 length: 14 amino acids. V was pared by 0 bases and J by 5 bases, with 10 bases between. DNA for the CDR3: TGTGCCATCAGTGAGTCGGGGGGGGATTATGGCTACACCTTC. Its protein product is CAISESGGDYGYTF.

The chain joins TRBV27 to TRBJ2-7, with D possibly matching TRBD1 (5 bases). CDR3 size: 14 residues. The V gene's germline CDR1 is MNHEY and CDR2 SMNVEV (reference sequence). The germline V and J ends were trimmed by 6 bases and 3 bases, with 15 bases remaining between them. The DNA of the CDR3 is TGTGCCAGCAGAAAGCAGGGTTCCGACTACGAGCAGTACTTC. It codes for CASRKQGSDYEQYF.

The gene calls are TRBV18 and TRBJ2-2; 8 bases fit TRBD2. CDR1 KGHSH and CDR2 LQKENI come from the germline V gene. The junction had 2 bases not matched to a gene; V was cut back by 4 bases and J by 1 base. The CDR3 is made up of 15 amino acids. The chain's CDR3 is CASSRTSMNTGELFF. The CDR3 coding sequence is TGTGCCAGCTCACGGACTAGCATGAACACCGGGGAGCTGTTTTTT. The entire variable domain, with the rest obtained from reference TRBV18 and TRBJ2-2, is as follows: NAGVMQNPRHLVRRRGQEARLRCSPMKGHSHVYWYRQLPEEGLKFMVYLQKENIIDESGMPKERFSAEFPKEGPSILRIQQVVRGDSAAYFCASSRTSMNTGELFFGEGSRLTVL.

The chain uses TRBV27 and TRBJ2-5, with a weak D call TRBD2 (8 bases). This CDR3 is 13 amino acids long. CDR1 and CDR2 (germline): MNHEY, SMNVEV (reference sequence). V was shortened by 8 bases and J by 4 bases, with 14 bases between the two germline ends. The CDR3 DNA reads as TGTGCCAGCGCCGGGAGGGGGCGAGAGACCCAGTACTTC. Amino acid sequence: CASAGRGRETQYF.

This clone was seen just once. The chain couples TRBV30 to TRBJ2-3; 8 bases fit TRBD2. Looked up from germline, CDR1 is GTSNPN and CDR2 is SVGIG (reference sequence). The CDR3 length is 18 residues. Germline trimming cut 0 bases from V and 4 bases from J; bases unmatched to any gene: 15. CDR3 bases: TGTGCCTGGAGTGTAAGGAGCGGGAGAGGTTATCAGTCAGATACGCAGTATTTT. Translating gives CAWSVRSGRGYQSDTQYF.

V usage is TRBV3-1 (or the pseudogene TRBV3-2) and J usage is TRBJ2-7; TRBD2 matches 11 bases. The junction had 10 bases not matched to a gene; V was cut back by 6 bases and J by 3 bases. CDR3 length equals 16 residues. CDR1 is LGHDT, CDR2 YNNKEL, per germline (reference sequence). In DNA form, the CDR3 reads TGTGCCAGCAGTCCCTCAACTAGCGGGAGTAACTACGAGCAGTACTTC. It encodes CASSPSTSGSNYEQYF.

The chain recombines TRBV2 with TRBJ2-1; weak D call: TRBD2 (6 bases). The CDR3 consists of 14 residues. Trimming removed 7 bases from V and 4 bases from J, with 14 bases in between. Germline lookup yields CDR1 SNHLY and CDR2 FYNNEI. The CDR3 reads CASTVGDSYNEQFF. CDR3 sequence (DNA): TGTGCCAGCACCGTGGGGGACTCGTACAATGAGCAGTTCTTC.

Only one count was recorded for this clone. J is TRBJ1-2 and V is TRBV6-5; possibly TRBD1 for D (5 bases). The V gene lost 7 bases and the J gene lost 1 base, with 7 bases spanning the gap. CDR3 size: 12 residues. The V gene's germline CDR1 is MNHEY and CDR2 SVGAGI. The CDR3 reads CASIQGNYGYTF. The CDR3 region has the DNA TGTGCCAGCATCCAGGGTAACTATGGCTACACCTTC.

The CDR3 DNA reads as TGTGCCAGCAGCGTAGAGGCCACAGGGGACTACGAGCAGTACTTC. This sequence encodes CASSVEATGDYEQYF. The chain uses TRBV9 and TRBJ2-7; 7 positions match TRBD1. The germline V gene encodes CDR1 SGDLS and CDR2 YYNGEE. The CDR3 totals 15 residues. Losses at the gene ends were 0 bases for V and 3 bases for J; bases not matched to a gene: 6.

The V call is TRBV19, the J call TRBJ2-2; 7 bases map to TRBD2. Germline V gene lookup returns CDR1 LNHDA and CDR2 SQIVND (reference sequence). V was pared by 10 bases and J by 4 bases, with 15 bases of the junction left unmatched. This CDR3 region has 16 residues. CDR3 residues: CATSGGGAGRTGELFF. The CDR3 DNA reads TGTGCCACCTCGGGGGGTGGAGCGGGCCGCACCGGGGAGCTGTTTTTT.

The V and J genes are TRBV30 and TRBJ2-7; 9 nucleotides align to TRBD1. With 0 bases clipped from V and 3 bases from J, the junction kept 0 bases outside the gene matches. The CDR3 contains 13 residues. From germline, CDR1 is GTSNPN and CDR2 SVGIG (reference sequence). The CDR3, as DNA: TGTGCCTGGAGTGTGGGACAGGGCTACGAGCAGTACTTC. Translated, it gives CAWSVGQGYEQYF.

The chain has TRBV5-1 and TRBJ2-7, with D perhaps TRBD2 (7 bases). Deletions cut 3 bases from V and 1 base from J, with 17 bases between. This CDR3 is 16 amino acids long. The germline V gene has CDR1 SGHRS and CDR2 YFSETQ. In DNA, the CDR3 is TGCGCCAGCAGCTCCGAGGGCGGGGGCATATCCTACGAGCAGTACTTC. Translated: CASSSEGGGISYEQYF.

This clone was seen once. The chain joins TRBV3-1 (or the pseudogene TRBV3-2) to TRBJ1-1; D may be TRBD1 (5 bases). CDR1 and CDR2 (germline): LGHDT, YNNKEL (reference sequence). CDR3 length equals 14 residues. Trimming shortened V by 0 bases and J by 1 base, and 6 bases separated the two germline ends. The CDR3 bases are TGTGCCAGCAGCCAAGACAGGGCGAACACTGAAGCTTTCTTT. Protein sequence: CASSQDRANTEAFF.

This clone has a handful of counts. This chain links TRBV7-2 with TRBJ1-5, with TRBD1 matching 7 bases. Germline CDR1 reads SGHTA; CDR2 reads FQGNSA. Trimming took 4 bases from V and 1 from J; bases not matched to a gene: 4. This CDR3 has 15 amino acids. The CDR3 nucleotides read TGTGCCAGCAGCTATGACAGGGCGAGCAATCAGCCCCAGCATTTT. Translation: CASSYDRASNQPQHF.

The V call is TRBV14, the J call TRBJ2-5, with 7 bases aligning to TRBD2. V was pared by 8 bases and J by 5 bases, with 8 bases of the junction left unmatched. This CDR3 contains 13 residues. Germline V CDR1 and CDR2: SGHDN, FVKESK. CDR3 sequence reads: CASEAGFGETQYF. The CDR3 DNA sequence: TGTGCCAGCGAAGCGGGATTCGGGGAGACCCAGTACTTC.

The V gene is TRBV28, the J gene TRBJ2-7, with 8 bases aligning to TRBD2. This CDR3 is 16 amino acids long. Germline CDR1 reads MDHEN; CDR2 reads SYDVKM. J gave up 2 bases and V 1 base, and 7 bases lay outside the gene matches. The CDR3, as DNA: TGTGCCAGCAGTTTATCTTTCGACGGGAGGGCCTACGAGCAGTACTTC. Encoded protein: CASSLSFDGRAYEQYF.